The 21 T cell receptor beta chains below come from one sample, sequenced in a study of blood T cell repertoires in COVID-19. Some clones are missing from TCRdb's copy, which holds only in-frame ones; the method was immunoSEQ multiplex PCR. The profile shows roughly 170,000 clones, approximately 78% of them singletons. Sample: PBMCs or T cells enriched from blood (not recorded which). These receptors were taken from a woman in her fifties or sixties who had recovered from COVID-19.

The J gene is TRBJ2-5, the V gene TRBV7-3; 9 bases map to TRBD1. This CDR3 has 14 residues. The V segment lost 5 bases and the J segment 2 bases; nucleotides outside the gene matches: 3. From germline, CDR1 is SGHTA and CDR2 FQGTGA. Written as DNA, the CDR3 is TGTGCCAGCAGCCCAGGGACAGGGCAAGAGACCCAGTACTTC. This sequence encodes CASSPGTGQETQYF.

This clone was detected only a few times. In nucleotides, the CDR3 is TGTGCCAGCAGCTTGGTGTCAGGGGAGTCACCCCTCCACTTT. It specifies CASSLVSGESPLHF. The chain has TRBV7-9 and TRBJ1-6; weak D call: TRBD1 (6 bases). CDR3 size: 14 residues. With 3 bases removed from V and 10 bases from J, the gap between germline ends came to 13 bases. CDR1 SEHNR and CDR2 FQNEAQ come from the germline V gene (reference sequence).

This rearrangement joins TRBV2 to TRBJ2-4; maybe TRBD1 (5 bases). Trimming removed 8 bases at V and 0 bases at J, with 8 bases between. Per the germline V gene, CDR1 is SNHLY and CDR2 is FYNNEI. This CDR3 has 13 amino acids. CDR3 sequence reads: CASLGVAKNIQYF. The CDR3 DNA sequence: TGTGCCAGCCTAGGGGTAGCCAAAAACATTCAGTACTTC.

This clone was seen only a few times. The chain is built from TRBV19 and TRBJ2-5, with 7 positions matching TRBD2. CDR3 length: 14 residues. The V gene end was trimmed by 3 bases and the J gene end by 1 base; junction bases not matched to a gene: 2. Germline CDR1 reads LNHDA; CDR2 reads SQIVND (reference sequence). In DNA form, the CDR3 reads TGTGCCAGTAGTATGCGGGGGAGCCAAGAGACCCAGTACTTC. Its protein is CASSMRGSQETQYF. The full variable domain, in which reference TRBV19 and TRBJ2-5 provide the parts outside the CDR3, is DGGITQSPKYLFRKEGQNVTLSCEQNLNHDAMYWYRQDPGQGLRLIYYSQIVNDFQKGDIAEGYSVSREKKESFPLTVTSAQKNPTAFYLCASSMRGSQETQYFGPGTRLLVL.

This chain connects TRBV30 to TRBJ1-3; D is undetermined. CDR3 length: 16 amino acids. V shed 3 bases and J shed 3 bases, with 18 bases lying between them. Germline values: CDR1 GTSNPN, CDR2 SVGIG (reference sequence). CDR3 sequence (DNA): TGTGCCTGGAGCTTCTTCGGGAGCCTCTTTGGAAACACCATATATTTT. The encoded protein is CAWSFFGSLFGNTIYF.

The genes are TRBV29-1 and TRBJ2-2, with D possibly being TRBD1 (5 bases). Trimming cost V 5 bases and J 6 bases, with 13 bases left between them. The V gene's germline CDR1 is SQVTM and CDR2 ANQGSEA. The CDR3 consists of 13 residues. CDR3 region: CSVKGQGAGELFF. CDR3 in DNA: TGCAGCGTTAAAGGCCAGGGCGCCGGGGAGCTGTTTTTT.

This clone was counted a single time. In DNA form, the CDR3 reads TGTGCCAGCAGCCATTCACCAACAGGTTTCGGGGAAGCTTTCTTT. Encoded protein: CASSHSPTGFGEAFF. The gene calls are TRBV3-1 (or the pseudogene TRBV3-2) and TRBJ1-1; D is perhaps TRBD1 (5 bases). Trimming removed 3 bases at V and 8 bases at J, with 19 bases between. CDR1 LGHDT and CDR2 YNNKEL come from the germline V gene (reference sequence). This CDR3 comprises 15 residues.

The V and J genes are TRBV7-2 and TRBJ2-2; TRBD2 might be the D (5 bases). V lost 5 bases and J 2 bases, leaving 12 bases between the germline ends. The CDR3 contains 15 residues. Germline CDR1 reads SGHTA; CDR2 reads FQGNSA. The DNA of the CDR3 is TGTGCCAGCAGCCCAAATAGCGCTAACACCGGGGAGCTGTTTTTT. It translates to CASSPNSANTGELFF.

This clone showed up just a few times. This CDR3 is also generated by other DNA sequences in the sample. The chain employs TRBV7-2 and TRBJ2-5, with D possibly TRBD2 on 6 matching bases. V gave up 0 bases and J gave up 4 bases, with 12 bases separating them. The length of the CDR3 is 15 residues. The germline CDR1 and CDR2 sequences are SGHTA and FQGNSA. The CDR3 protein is CASSLAGLGGETQYF. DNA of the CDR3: TGTGCCAGCAGCTTAGCGGGGCTCGGGGGAGAGACCCAGTACTTC.

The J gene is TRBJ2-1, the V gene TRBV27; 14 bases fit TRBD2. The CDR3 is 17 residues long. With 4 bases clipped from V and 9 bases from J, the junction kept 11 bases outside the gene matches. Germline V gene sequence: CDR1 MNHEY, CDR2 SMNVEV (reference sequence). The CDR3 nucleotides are TGTGCCAGCAGTTATCGACGGACTAGCGGGAGGATGGCTGAGCAGTTCTTC. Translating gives CASSYRRTSGRMAEQFF.

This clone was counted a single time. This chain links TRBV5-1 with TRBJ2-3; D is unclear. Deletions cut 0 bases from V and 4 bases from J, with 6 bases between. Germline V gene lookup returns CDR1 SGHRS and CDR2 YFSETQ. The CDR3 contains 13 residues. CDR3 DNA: TGCGCCAGCAGCTTGGCCGGAGCAGATACGCAGTATTTT. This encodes CASSLAGADTQYF.

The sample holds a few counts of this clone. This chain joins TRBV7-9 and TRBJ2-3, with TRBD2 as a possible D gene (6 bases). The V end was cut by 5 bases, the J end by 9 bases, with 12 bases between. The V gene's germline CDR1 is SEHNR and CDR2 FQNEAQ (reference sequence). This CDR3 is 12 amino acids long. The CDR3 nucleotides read TGTGCCAGCAGCGCGGGATACGGCACGCAGTATTTT. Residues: CASSAGYGTQYF.

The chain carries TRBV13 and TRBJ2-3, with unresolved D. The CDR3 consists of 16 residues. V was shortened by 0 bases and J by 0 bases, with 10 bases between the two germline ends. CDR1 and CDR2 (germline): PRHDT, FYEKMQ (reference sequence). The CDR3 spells CASSLGLGFSTDTQYF. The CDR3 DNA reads TGTGCCAGCAGCTTAGGCCTAGGATTCAGCACAGATACGCAGTATTTT.

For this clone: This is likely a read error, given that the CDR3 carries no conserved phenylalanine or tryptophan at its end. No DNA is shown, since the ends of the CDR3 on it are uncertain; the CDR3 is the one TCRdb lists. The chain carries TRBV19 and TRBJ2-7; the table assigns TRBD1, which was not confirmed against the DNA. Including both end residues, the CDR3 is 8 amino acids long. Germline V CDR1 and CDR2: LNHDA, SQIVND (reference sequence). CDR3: CASSIRGS.

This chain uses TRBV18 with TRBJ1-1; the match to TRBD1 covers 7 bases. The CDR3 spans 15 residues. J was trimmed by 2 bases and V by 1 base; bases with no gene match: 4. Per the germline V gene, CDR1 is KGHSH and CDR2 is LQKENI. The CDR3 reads CASSPQGASNTEAFF. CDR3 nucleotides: TGTGCCAGCTCACCACAGGGGGCGTCAAACACTGAAGCTTTCTTT.

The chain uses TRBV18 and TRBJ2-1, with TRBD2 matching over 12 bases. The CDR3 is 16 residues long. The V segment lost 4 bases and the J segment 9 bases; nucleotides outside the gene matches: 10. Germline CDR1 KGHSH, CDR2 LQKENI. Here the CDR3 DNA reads TGTGCCAGCTCACAGACTAGCGGGAGCCGTGAGGGTGAGCAGTTCTTC. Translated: CASSQTSGSREGEQFF.

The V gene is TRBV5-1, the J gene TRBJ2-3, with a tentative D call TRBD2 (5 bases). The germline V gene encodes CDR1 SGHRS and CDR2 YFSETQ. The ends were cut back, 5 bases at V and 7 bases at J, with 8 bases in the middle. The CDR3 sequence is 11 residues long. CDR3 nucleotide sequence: TGCGCCAGCAGAATGGACTATACGCAGTATTTT. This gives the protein CASRMDYTQYF.

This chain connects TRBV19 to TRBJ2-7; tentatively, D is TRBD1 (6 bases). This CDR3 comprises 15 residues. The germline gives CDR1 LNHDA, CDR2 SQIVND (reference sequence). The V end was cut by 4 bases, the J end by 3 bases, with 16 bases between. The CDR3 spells CASSRQQGSHYEQYF. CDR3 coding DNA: TGTGCCAGTAGTAGACAACAGGGCTCTCACTACGAGCAGTACTTC.

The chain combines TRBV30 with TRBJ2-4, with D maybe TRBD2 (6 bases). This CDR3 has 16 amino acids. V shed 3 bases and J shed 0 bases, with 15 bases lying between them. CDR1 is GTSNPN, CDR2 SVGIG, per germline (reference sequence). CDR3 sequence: CAWSLGTGGAKNIQYF. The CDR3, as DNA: TGTGCCTGGAGCCTCGGGACCGGGGGAGCCAAAAACATTCAGTACTTC.

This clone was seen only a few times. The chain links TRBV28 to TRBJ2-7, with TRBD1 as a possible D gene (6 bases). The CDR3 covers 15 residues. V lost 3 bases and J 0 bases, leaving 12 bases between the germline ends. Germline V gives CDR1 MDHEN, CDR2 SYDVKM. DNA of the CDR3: TGTGCCAGCAGTTTTCGGGACACGGACTCCTACGAGCAGTACTTC. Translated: CASSFRDTDSYEQYF.

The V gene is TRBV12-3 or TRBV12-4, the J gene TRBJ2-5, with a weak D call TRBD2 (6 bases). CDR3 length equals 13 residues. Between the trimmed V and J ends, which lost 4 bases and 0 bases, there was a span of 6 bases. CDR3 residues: CASSWDYQETQYF. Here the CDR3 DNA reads TGTGCCAGCAGTTGGGACTACCAAGAGACCCAGTACTTC.